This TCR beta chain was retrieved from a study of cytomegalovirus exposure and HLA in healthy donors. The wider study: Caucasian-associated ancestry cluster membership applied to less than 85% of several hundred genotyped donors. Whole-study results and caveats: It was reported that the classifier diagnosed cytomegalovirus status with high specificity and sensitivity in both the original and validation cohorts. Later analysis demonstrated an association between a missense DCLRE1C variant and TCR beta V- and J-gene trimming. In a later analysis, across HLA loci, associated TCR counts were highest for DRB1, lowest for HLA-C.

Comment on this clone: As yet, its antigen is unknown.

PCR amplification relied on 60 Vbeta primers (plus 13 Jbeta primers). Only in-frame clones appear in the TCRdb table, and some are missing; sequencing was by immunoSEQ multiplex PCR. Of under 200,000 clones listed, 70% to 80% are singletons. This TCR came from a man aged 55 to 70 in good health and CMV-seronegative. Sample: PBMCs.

The CDR3: CASSIRNRGYYNEQFF. CDR3 nucleotide sequence: TGTGCCAGTAGTATCCGTAACAGGGGATACTACAATGAGCAGTTCTTC. The chain joins TRBV19 to TRBJ2-1; 7 bases align to TRBD1. The CDR3 contains 16 residues. V lost 3 bases, J lost 3 bases, and 8 bases stayed unmatched. Germline assignment: CDR1 LNHDA and CDR2 SQIVND (reference sequence). The full variable domain, in which reference TRBV19 and TRBJ2-1 provide the parts outside the CDR3, is DGGITQSPKYLFRKEGQNVTLSCEQNLNHDAMYWYRQDPGQGLRLIYYSQIVNDFQKGDIAEGYSVSREKKESFPLTVTSAQKNPTAFYLCASSIRNRGYYNEQFFGPGTRLTVL.